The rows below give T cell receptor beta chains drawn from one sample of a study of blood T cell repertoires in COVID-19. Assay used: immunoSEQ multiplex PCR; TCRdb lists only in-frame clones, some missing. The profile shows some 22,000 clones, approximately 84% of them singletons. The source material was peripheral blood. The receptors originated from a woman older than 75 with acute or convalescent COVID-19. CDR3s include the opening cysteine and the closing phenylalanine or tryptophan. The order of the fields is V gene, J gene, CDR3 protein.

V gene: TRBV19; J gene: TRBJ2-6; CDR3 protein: CASTFRGSGANVLTF
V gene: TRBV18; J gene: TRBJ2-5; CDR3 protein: CASSPDHGYQETQYF
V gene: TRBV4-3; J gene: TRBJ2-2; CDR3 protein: CASSQDFGELFF
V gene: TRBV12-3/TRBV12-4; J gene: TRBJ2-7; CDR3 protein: CASSLLHEQYF
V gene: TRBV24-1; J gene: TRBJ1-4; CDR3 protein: CATRVRTGEKTNEKLFF
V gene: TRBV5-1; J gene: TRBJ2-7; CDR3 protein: CASSSGTGSDEQYF
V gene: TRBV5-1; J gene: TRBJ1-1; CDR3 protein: CASSTGSLNTEAFF
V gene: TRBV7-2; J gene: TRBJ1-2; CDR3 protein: CASSLQGVAITGYTF
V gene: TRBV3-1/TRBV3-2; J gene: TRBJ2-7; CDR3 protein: CASSERGEQYF
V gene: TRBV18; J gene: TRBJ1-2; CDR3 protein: CASADSNYGYTF
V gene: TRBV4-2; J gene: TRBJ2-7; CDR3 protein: CASSQPGQGPEQYF
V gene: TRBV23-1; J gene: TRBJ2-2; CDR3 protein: CASRTGTHGELFF
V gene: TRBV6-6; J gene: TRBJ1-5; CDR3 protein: CASSSQGGRLTQHF
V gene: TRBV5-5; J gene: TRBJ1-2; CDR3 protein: CASCTRTGEPYGYTF
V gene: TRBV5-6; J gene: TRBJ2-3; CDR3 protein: CASSSTVFDTQYF
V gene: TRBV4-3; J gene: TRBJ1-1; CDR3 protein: CASSSFGTGRMNTEAFF
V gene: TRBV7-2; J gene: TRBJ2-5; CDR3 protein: CASSHGQGAAETQYF
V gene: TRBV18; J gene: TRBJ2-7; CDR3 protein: CASSPLGQGAHEQYF
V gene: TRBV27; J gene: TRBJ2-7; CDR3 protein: CASSSLGQGPDEQYF
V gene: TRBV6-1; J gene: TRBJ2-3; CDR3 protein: CASSEGAVRVTDTQYF
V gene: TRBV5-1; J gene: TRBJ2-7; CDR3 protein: CASSLTGREGEQYF
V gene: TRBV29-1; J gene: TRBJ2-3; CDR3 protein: CSVKVAGGTDTQYF
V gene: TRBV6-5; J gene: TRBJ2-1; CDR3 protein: CASSSLAGGDYNEQFF
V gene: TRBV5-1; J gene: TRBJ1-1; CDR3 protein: CASSLGGTGVGTEAFF
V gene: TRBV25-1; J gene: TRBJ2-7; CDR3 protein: CASRGTSGEREQYF
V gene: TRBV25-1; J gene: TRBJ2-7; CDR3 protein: CASSEWGHEQYF
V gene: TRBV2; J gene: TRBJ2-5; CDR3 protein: CASSDRETQYF
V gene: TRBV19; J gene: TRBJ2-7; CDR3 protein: CASSLQGWNEQYF
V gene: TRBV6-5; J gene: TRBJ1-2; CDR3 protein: CATLQGYGSPGYTF
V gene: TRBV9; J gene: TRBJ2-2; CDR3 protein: CASSVVSGGAIGELFF
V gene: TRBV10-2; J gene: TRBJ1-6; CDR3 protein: CASSESMRGGNSPLHF
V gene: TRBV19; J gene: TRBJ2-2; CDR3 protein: CASSSGGRNTGELFF
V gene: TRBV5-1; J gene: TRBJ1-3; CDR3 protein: CASSLWTGSFGNTIYF
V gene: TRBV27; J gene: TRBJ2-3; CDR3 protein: CASSPNPIIRVVDTQYF
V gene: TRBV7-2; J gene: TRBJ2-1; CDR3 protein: CASSLLGAGGYNEQFF
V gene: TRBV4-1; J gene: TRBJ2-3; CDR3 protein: CASSSRGGTNTDTQYF
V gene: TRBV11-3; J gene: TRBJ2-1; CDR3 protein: CASSRTSGGPVNEQFF
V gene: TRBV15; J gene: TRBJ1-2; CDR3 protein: CATSGSQGTYGYTF
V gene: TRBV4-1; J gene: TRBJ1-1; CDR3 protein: CASSRTGSQVNTEAFF
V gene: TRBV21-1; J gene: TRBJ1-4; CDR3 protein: CASSRVEKLFF
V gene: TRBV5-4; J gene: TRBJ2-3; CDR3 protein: CASSLAGADTQYF
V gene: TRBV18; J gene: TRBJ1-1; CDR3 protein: CASSPKDGGGRNTEAFF
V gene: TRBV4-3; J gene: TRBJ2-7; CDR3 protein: CASSRGTVGVYEQYF
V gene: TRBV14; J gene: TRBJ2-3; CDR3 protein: CASSQGILLAGGDTQYF
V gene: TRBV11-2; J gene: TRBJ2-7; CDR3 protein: CASSLVQGYGVYEQYF
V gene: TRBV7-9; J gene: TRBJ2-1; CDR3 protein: CASTSAGLAGAGEQFF
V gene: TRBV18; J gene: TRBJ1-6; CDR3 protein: CASSPPGGGVITSPLHF
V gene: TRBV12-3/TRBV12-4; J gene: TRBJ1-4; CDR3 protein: CASGGEKLFF
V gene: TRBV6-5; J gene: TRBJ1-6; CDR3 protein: CASSLSVSSPLHF
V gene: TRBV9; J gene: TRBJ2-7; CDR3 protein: CASSVVGTGYDEQYF